This T cell receptor (beta chain) was documented in a study of TIL therapy for anti-PD-1-resistant metastatic lung cancer. Study-wide context: Median tumor PD-L1 proportion score was 6%.

Sequencing used immunoSEQ v3. Data came from immunoSEQ multiplex PCR; TCRdb stores just in-frame clones and leaves some out. The sample has about 20,000 clones, 70% to 80% seen once. Study-wide points: TIL clonotype persistence in blood showed no apparent association with response.

With regard to this clone: What it recognizes is unknown.

The V gene lost 4 bases and the J gene lost 2 bases, with 15 bases spanning the gap. Germline V CDR1 and CDR2: SGDLS, YYNGEE. CDR3 length: 15 residues. As to time point: pre-treatment sample, taken before nivolumab and TIL therapy. Adults with stage 4 NSCLC were enrolled in a phase I trial. The clonotype comes from a person aged 25-80 years with non-small cell lung cancer. V gene TRBV9 combines with J gene TRBJ1-1, with a tentative D call TRBD1 (5 bases). Material: blood, obtained at baseline. CDR3 nucleotide sequence: TGTGCCAGCAGCTCCCGTGGGGGGGTAAACACTGAAGCTTTCTTT. Amino acids: CASSSRGGVNTEAFF.